This T cell receptor (beta chain) was recovered during a study of control samples from healthy donors and cancer patients. TCRdb's copy holds only in-frame clones and misses some; the assay was immunoSEQ multiplex PCR. Among fewer than 200,000 clones, roughly 94% were seen once, and the ten largest hold around 13%. V was clipped by 3 bases and J by 4 bases; unmatched bases: 1. The CDR3 sequence is 15 residues long. Germline V gives CDR1 SEHNR, CDR2 FQNEAQ (reference sequence). The clonotype comes from a man aged 55 to 70 with colorectal cancer. The material sequenced was PBMCs. The chain combines TRBV7-9 with TRBJ1-4; 11 bases line up with TRBD1. The CDR3 region has the DNA TGTGCCAGCAGCTTTGGGACAGGGGGTAATGAAAAACTGTTTTTT. Translating gives CASSFGTGGNEKLFF. Based on the CDR3 plus reference TRBV7-9 and TRBJ1-4, the full variable domain is DTGVSQNPRHKITKRGQNVTFRCDPISEHNRLYWYRQTLGQGPEFLTYFQNEAQLEKSRLLSDRFSAERPKGSFSTLEIQRTEQGDSAMYLCASSFGTGGNEKLFFGSGTQLSVL.